This T cell receptor (beta chain) emerged from a study of control samples from healthy donors and cancer patients. Assay: immunoSEQ multiplex PCR; the TCRdb copy retains only in-frame clones and omits some. The sample contains 45,000 to 55,000 clones, approximately 93% of which appear only once. Trimming took 7 bases from V and 0 from J, leaving 8 bases between them. In germline, CDR1 is KGHDR, CDR2 SFDVKD. The CDR3 length is 13 residues. The receptor was isolated from a woman between 50 and 59 years old with head and neck cancer. This chain uses TRBV24-1 with TRBJ1-2, with D unresolved. The specimen was PBMCs. The CDR3 region is CATSRGPNYGYTF. CDR3 DNA: TGTGCCACCAGCCGAGGCCCTAACTATGGCTACACCTTC.